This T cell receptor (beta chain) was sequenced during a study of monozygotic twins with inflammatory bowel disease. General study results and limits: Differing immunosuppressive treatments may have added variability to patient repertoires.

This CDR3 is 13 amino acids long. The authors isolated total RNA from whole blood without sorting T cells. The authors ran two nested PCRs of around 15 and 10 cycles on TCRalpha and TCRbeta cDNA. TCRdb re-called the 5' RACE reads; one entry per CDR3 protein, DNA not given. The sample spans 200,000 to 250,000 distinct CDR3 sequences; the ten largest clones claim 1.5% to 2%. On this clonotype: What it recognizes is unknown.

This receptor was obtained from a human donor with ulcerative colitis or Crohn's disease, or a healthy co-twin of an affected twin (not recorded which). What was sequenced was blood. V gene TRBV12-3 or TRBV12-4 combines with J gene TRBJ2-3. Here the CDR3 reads CASSPTSAKTQYF.